This T cell receptor beta chain stems from a study of blood T cell repertoires in COVID-19 (dated by TCRdb to 2019 to 2021). Background on the whole study: Collaborator samples came from the United States, Italy and Spain and covered acute and convalescent phases of COVID-19. Subjects who had been exposed to COVID-19, were actively infected with it, or had recovered from it provided the deeply sampled blood TCRbeta repertoires that made up the dataset. The repertoires were made available in a free public database intended to serve as a resource for research on the immune response to SARS-CoV-2. Sample metadata almost always included a de-identified subject ID, COVID-19 status, age in years and sex. Where available, HLA class I and class II types were taken from metadata supplied by the sample provider and were not determined by assay-based typing. The samples were drawn from the first 160 participants of the ongoing ImmuneRACE study and from 1,254 subjects provided by 6 global collaborators. The prospective study material was composed of cDNA or gDNA derived from T cells, B-cell-depleted T cells, or PBMCs.

This clone occurred a few times. No cognate antigen has been identified for it. It has no much larger one-base neighbor in the sample; base qualities were not kept. Study-wide conclusions, independent of this receptor: Clinical and demographic metadata were provided uncurated, with the amount varying by source and participant.

The immunoSEQ Assay, a bias-controlled multiplex PCR, was used to amplify TCRbeta CDR3 regions from genomic DNA. In the original analysis: The number of nucleated cells in each sample was estimated by amplification of reference gene primers within the assay. Sequence reads were collapsed and filtered to measure the absolute abundance of every unique TCRbeta CDR3 rearrangement. For each sample, productive Simpson clonality was calculated as the square root of Simpson's diversity index across productive rearrangements. This immuneACCESS table, as held by TCRdb, lists in-frame sequences with V and J called but not all clones. Of the missing ones, under half trace to an unresolved V gene in checked studies; the others have no known cause. V, J and clone size are those of that table, while D and trimming were read from the DNA. The sample table contains approximately 150,000 clones; only one count was recorded for about 80% of them. The ten largest clonotypes hold about 11% of the sample.

Whole blood was collected in K2EDTA tubes by collaborating institutions according to the institutions' own protocols. For TCRbeta analysis, collaborators shipped samples in one of three forms: frozen whole blood, isolated PBMCs, or DNA extracted from either of those sample types. The germline V gene yields MGHRA for CDR1 and YSYEKL for CDR2. V trim: 4 bases; J trim: 5 bases; unmatched bases: 10. The CDR3 contains 15 residues, cysteine and phenylalanine counted. Kept here is only the CDR3 DNA, which spans 45 bases and is read in frame from base 1. The V and J segments used are TRBV4-1 and TRBJ2-7; 8 central bases correspond to TRBD1. The sequence was collected from a man aged 65-85 years with active or convalescent COVID-19. The sample consisted of peripheral blood. In nucleotides, the sequence is TGCGCCAGCAGCCGCCCCCGGGACAGGCTCGACGAGCAGTACTTC. Its protein reads: CASSRPRDRLDEQYF.